Sequencing of this T cell receptor beta chain was carried out in a study of Ad26.COV2.S vaccination and SARS-CoV-2 variants. Treatment denoted: some 20 received Ad26.COV2.S at low or high dose, single or two shots; 5 received placebo; per-sample allocation not given. Sample collection was performed on day 63 after the first vaccine or placebo injection. A remark on this clone: The antigen is not known.

Generated by immunoSEQ multiplex PCR, the TCRdb table keeps only in-frame clones and is missing some. The table includes 510,000 or so clones, roughly 85% detected once. General study findings and limits: Using TCR breadth and depth analyses may have led to underestimated total T cell responses. Vaccine recipients surpassed placebo recipients in spike-specific TCR breadth. In vaccinated individuals, spike-specific CD8+ and CD4+ T cell responses reportedly displayed substantial breadth.

J lost 3 bases, V lost 2 bases, and 12 bases had no gene match. The germline V gene has CDR1 MNHEY and CDR2 SVGEGT. The CDR3 is made up of 18 amino acids. Sequencing used peripheral blood, obtained in a trial of Ad26.COV2.S vaccine versus placebo. The clonotype comes from a person aged 18 to 59 who received the Ad26.COV2.S COVID-19 vaccine or a placebo. This chain connects TRBV6-2 or TRBV6-3 to TRBJ2-3, with 9 bases identical to TRBD2. As DNA, the CDR3 is TGTGCCAGCAGTTACCAGACCGGGACTAGCCACAAGACAGATACGCAGTATTTT. Encoded protein: CASSYQTGTSHKTDTQYF.